This T cell receptor beta chain came from a study of tumor-infiltrating lymphocytes in localized non-small cell lung cancer. About the research overall: From each patient, both tumor and uninvolved lung, non-adjacent to tumor, were sampled. Findings of the study overall: Tumor T-cell fraction was not associated with recurrence-free survival. Not all patients were TCR sequenced, owing to tissue quantity.

TCRdb keeps only in-frame clones here, not all; method: immunoSEQ multiplex PCR. The sample consists of 15,000 to 20,000 clones, roughly 79% of them appearing once. The CDR3 has 21 residues if both end residues are counted. This clone has only a few counts. No antigen is known for it. The DNA is omitted, as the CDR3 cannot be located on it reliably, and the CDR3 follows TCRdb's listing. This TCR was recovered from a human donor with non-small cell lung cancer. The sequenced sample was lung tumor tissue. The genes are TRBV21-1 and TRBJ1-5; the table calls TRBD1, which could not be checked here. TRBV21-1 is listed as a pseudogene. CDR3 sequence reads: CASSKITVATGIPFSNQPQHF.